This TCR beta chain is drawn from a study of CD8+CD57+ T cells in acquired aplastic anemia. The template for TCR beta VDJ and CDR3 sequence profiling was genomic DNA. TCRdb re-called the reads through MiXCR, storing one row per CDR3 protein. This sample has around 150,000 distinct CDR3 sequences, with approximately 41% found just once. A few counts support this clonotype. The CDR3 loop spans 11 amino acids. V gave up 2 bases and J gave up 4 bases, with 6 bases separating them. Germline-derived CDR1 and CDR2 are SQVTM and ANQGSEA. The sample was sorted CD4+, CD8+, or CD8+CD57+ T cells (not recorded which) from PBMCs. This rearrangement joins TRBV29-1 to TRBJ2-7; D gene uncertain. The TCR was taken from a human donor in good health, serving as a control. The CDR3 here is CSVEKSYEQYF. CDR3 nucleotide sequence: TGCAGCGTTGAAAAGAGTTACGAGCAGTACTTC.